In its sample, the clone carrying this T cell receptor beta chain was seen once. Its specificity is unknown. TCRdb keeps only in-frame clones here, not all; method: immunoSEQ multiplex PCR. The data contain tens of thousands of clones, under 95% of them seen just once; the ten biggest clones take up about 0.4%. The sample belongs to a study of OX40 agonist ivuxolimab in advanced cancers. Overall study: One hepatocellular carcinoma and a couple of cutaneous melanoma patients partially responded. General study findings and limits: No determination was made of the antigen specificity of the expanded peripheral T cells. Mean expanded clone counts were higher in CD8+ than CD4+ T cells.

Germline V gene data show CDR1 as SQVTM and CDR2 as ANQGSEA. This CDR3 has 13 amino acids. V lost 4 bases, J lost 8 bases, and 15 bases lay in between. Enrollment shut out patients with autoimmune disease history or systemic immunosuppression. The chain carries TRBV29-1 and TRBJ2-1; D may correspond to TRBD1 or TRBD2 (5 bases each). Specimen: CD4+ or CD8+ T cells sorted from blood, collected in a trial of the OX40 agonist ivuxolimab. The sequence came from an adult with an advanced solid tumor such as melanoma, head and neck, liver or kidney cancer. CDR3 bases: TGCAGCGTTGTCCCGGGATTGGGGGATGAGCAGTTCTTC. Residues: CSVVPGLGDEQFF.